Detailed here is one T cell receptor beta chain. Its antigen remains unidentified. The data are from a study of OX40 agonist ivuxolimab in advanced cancers. Whole-study context: Those treated in dose escalation had hepatocellular carcinoma, melanoma, renal cell cancer or head and neck cancer. Eligibility rules accepted prior anti-PD-1, anti-PD-L1 or anti-CTLA-4 therapy, and around 43% had some.

The study's findings and limits: The specificity for antigen of the expanded peripheral T cells was not determined.

This table comes from immunoSEQ multiplex PCR, and its TCRdb copy is limited to in-frame clones, with some not included. The sample contains about 37,000 clones, about 82% of which appear only once. The V end was cut by 0 bases, the J end by 6 bases, with 10 bases between. Per the germline V gene, CDR1 is SGHRS and CDR2 is YFSETQ. The CDR3 covers 15 residues. The sample consisted of CD4+ or CD8+ T cells sorted from blood, taken in a trial of the OX40 agonist ivuxolimab. The chain combines TRBV5-1 with TRBJ1-6, with D perhaps matching TRBD1 (5 bases). This TCR was recovered from an adult with an advanced solid tumor such as melanoma, head and neck, liver or kidney cancer. CDR3 sequence reads: CASSLAGNSNSPLHF. CDR3 nucleotides: TGCGCCAGCAGCTTGGCAGGGAACAGTAATTCACCCCTCCACTTT.